This TCR beta chain was captured in a study of persistence of HIV-infected CD4 T cells (TCRdb year 2020). In terms of the full investigation: The study isolated CMV- and HIV-1 Gag-responding CD4+ T cells from ART-treated individuals to examine antigen-driven clonal expansion of HIV-1-infected cells. Suppressive ART had been received by participants for a median of roughly eight years. Apart from a couple of participants who underwent leukapheresis at a single time point, peripheral blood samples of up to 180 mL were collected from participants at multiple time points. TCRbeta sequencing assessed the clonality of all cells in each sorted population, while proviral sequencing assessed the clonality of infected cells. Cross-participant TCR cluster analysis included roughly 8 participants for CMV and more than five participants for Gag. Overall results and qualifications from the work: Only a small number of individuals took part in the study, and only a limited range of antigens was tested. Bulk TCR analyses could not be restricted to the rare CMV-responding cells that actually carried HIV-1 proviruses. Enrichment of degenerate expanded CDR3beta sequences was found in antigen-responding cells, suggesting convergent selection of CD4+ responses to CMV and Gag. TCRbeta richness in CMV- and Gag-responding cells was significantly lower than in anti-CD3/anti-CD28-responding cells; CMV-responding cells had higher oligoclonality than CD3/CD28-stimulated and Gag-responding cells. A correlation was observed between TCR oligoclonality and proviral oligoclonality within the same sorted populations.

Turning to this clone: The antigen it binds to is not known. Base qualities are not at hand, and no much larger clone is one base apart.

V is reduced by 5 bases and J by 7 bases, leaving a spacing of 15 bases between them. Per the germline V gene, ENHRY is the CDR1 and SYGVKD is the CDR2. Including cysteine and phenylalanine, the CDR3 has 14 amino acids. Of all the DNA, just the CDR3 is kept, 42 bases in frame from base 1. The label giving this sample's treatment or condition can be read as: suppressive antiretroviral therapy. Lysates of CMV-infected fibroblasts were used at around 10 ug/mL for cell stimulation. Memory populations depleted of antigen-responding cells were obtained by sorting nonresponding CD40L-negative CD69-negative CD45RO-high memory CD4+ T cells. HIV-1-infected adults in whom suppressive ART had been started during chronic infection were enrolled as participants. For at least 4 years, the participants' plasma HIV-1 RNA had been undetectable, below 50 copies/mL. To be included, a participant needed positive CMV serology and a CD4+ T cell count above 400 cells/uL. Before stimulation, PBMCs were isolated using density centrifugation and then depleted of CD8+ T cells. CD8-depleted PBMCs were stimulated for 15 to 20 hours with anti-CD28/CD49d costimulation, CD40-blocking antibody and enfuvirtide to prevent new infections. Cell sorting was done on a Beckman Coulter MoFlo Legacy or XDP sorter, and dead cells were excluded with propidium iodide. The QIAamp DNA Mini Kit was used for genomic DNA extraction from samples above one million cells, and the Quick-DNA Microprep Kit was used otherwise.

The immunoSEQ hsTCRB assay version 4, run in survey mode, was used to sequence TCRbeta repertoires from genomic DNA. Genomic DNA was diluted to about 10 ng/uL, and up to roughly 1 ug per sample was used for TCRbeta sequencing. Per the original workflow: Analysis of the TCRbeta data was done in ImmunoSeq Analyzer 3.0, and diversity was computed on productive nucleotide rearrangements. Lower-bound TCR diversity was estimated with the improved Chao index, and clonality with the Gini coefficient using the Immunarch R package. Nucleotide rearrangements that differed but encoded the same CDR3beta amino acid sequence were counted as separate clonotypes. TCRbeta sequences significantly enriched in antigen-responding cells relative to anti-CD3/anti-CD28-activated cells were identified by differential abundance analysis. GLIPH2 grouped TCRs by predicted peptide-MHC specificity, both within each participant and across combined participant data sets. The immuneACCESS repertoire file appears here via TCRdb, limited to in-frame rearrangements. These files lack a portion of the clones; in checked studies, under half of the deficit traces to unresolved V genes, and the cause of the others is not known. V and J calls and clone size are as listed in that table; D and trimming were resolved from the DNA. This sample has 35,000 to 40,000 clones in its table, and over 80% of those were observed once. The leading ten clones occupy approximately 1.5% of the sample.

The specimen comprised CD4+ T cells sorted from PBMCs after roughly 18-hour stimulation, sampled from a patient who received antiretroviral therapy. The sample's cell subset or site label, in plain terms: CD40L-CD69- CD45RO-high memory CD4 T cells not responding to CMV lysate. Here the chain combines TRBV10-3 and TRBJ1-5; the D gene is possibly TRBD1, with 6 bases matching. The receptor was derived from an adult man with HIV who was CMV-seropositive. At the DNA level, the sequence is TGTGCCATCAGTCCACAGGGCACGGGGCAGCCCCAGCATTTT. Translated, this gives CAISPQGTGQPQHF.